This T cell receptor beta chain comes out of a study of identical twins. Only healthy Caucasians were enrolled as donors. This clonotype turned up a few times. Germline V CDR1 and CDR2: MNHEY, SMNVEV (reference sequence). The CDR3 runs to 16 residues. V lost 4 bases to trimming and J lost 4 bases; unmatched junction nucleotides: 5. TCRdb re-called the 5' RACE reads with MiXCR, one entry per CDR3 protein. The repertoire holds about 720,000 distinct CDR3 sequences, with 8.5% to 9.5% as singletons. The sample was also linked to a second study, of yellow fever vaccine responses in identical twins. That work states: Reportedly, the response of twins' T cells to the vaccine seemed partly convergent, partly personalized.

The V call is TRBV27, the J call TRBJ2-3, with 13 positions matching TRBD2. The sequence derives from a woman aged 18-30 years in good health. Sequencing input: PBMCs. CDR3 nucleotides: TGTGCCAGCAGTTCAACTAGCGGGGGGGCTGCAGATACGCAGTATTTT. Amino acids: CASSSTSGGAADTQYF.